Below are 3 T cell receptor beta chains sequenced from a single sample in a study of CD8 T cells in ankylosing spondylitis. TCRdb independently ran MiXCR on the 5' RACE reads; one entry per CDR3 protein. This sample has fewer than 200,000 distinct CDR3 sequences; roughly 18% occur once, and the top ten carry around 4.1%. Source material: blood, either unsorted or a sorted T cell fraction (not recorded which). The receptors originated from a male donor between 10 and 30 years old with ankylosing spondylitis or in good health (not recorded which).

This clonotype was detected only once. The genes are TRBV10-3 and TRBJ2-1; D remains unclear. The CDR3 spans 11 residues. V shed 6 bases and J shed 5 bases, with 5 bases lying between them. CDR1 and CDR2 (germline): ENHRY, SYGVKD. CDR3 in DNA: TGTGCCATCAGAGAGAACAATGAGCAGTTCTTC. It is translated as CAIRENNEQFF.

This clonotype came up many times. J is TRBJ2-1 and V is TRBV5-5; D is possibly TRBD2 (6 bases). The CDR3 is made up of 12 amino acids. Germline V gene data show CDR1 as SGHKS and CDR2 as YYEKEE (reference sequence). The V and J ends lost 4 bases and 7 bases respectively, with 9 bases between them. The CDR3 sequence is CASSELANEQFF. The CDR3 DNA reads as TGTGCCAGCAGCGAGCTAGCGAATGAGCAGTTCTTC.

This clonotype has a count of ten or more. This sequence joins TRBV4-2 and TRBJ2-1; D remains ambiguous. Trimming stripped 1 base from V and 9 bases from J, with 19 bases between. Germline lookup yields CDR1 LGHNA and CDR2 YNFKEQ. This CDR3 spans 16 amino acids. CDR3 residues: CASSQATHAEDVEQFF. CDR3 in DNA: TGTGCCAGCAGCCAAGCCACCCACGCTGAAGATGTTGAGCAGTTCTTC.